These 10 T cell receptor beta chains were sequenced from one sample in a study of T cells in tumors after PD-1 blockade. Measured with immunoSEQ multiplex PCR; TCRdb has only the in-frame clones, and not every one. Seen here are approximately 60,000 clones, around 77% observed once, and the top ten hold around 15%. This specimen consisted of PBMCs, obtained before anti-PD-1 treatment. The receptors derive from a human donor with basal cell carcinoma.

This clone has only a few counts. The chain recombines TRBV5-5 with TRBJ2-3; 11 bases match TRBD2. The CDR3 has 14 residues. Germline assignment: CDR1 SGHKS and CDR2 YYEKEE (reference sequence). V shed 4 bases and J 5 bases; nucleotides not matched to a gene: 3. This CDR3 is CASSNGTSGDTQYF. The CDR3, as DNA: TGTGCCAGCAGCAACGGGACTAGCGGAGATACGCAGTATTTT.

The gene calls are TRBV5-4 and TRBJ2-7; the D gene could be TRBD1 or TRBD2 (5 bases each). The germline V gene encodes CDR1 SGHNT and CDR2 YYREEE (reference sequence). This CDR3 has 14 amino acids. V was cut by 4 bases and J by 3 bases, with 14 bases left in between. The CDR3 nucleotides read TGTGCCAGCAGCCCGGGACCGCCGAACTACGAGCAGTACTTC. Protein sequence: CASSPGPPNYEQYF.

This clone was detected once. This chain uses TRBV6-5 with TRBJ1-2; no definite D call. The CDR3 length is 13 residues. The V end lost 5 bases, the J end lost 3 bases, and 10 bases lay between the germline ends. Per germline, CDR1 MNHEY and CDR2 SVGAGI. Here the CDR3 DNA reads TGTGCCAGCAGTCACGAAGTATACTATGGCTACACCTTC. Translation: CASSHEVYYGYTF.

DNA for the CDR3: TGCAGCGTTGTCTCCACAGGGAATAACTATGGCTACACCTTC. Protein sequence: CSVVSTGNNYGYTF. The chain links TRBV29-1 to TRBJ1-2; tentatively, D is TRBD1 (6 bases). Germline CDR1 and CDR2: SQVTM and ANQGSEA. The CDR3 covers 14 residues. Trimming left V 4 bases short and J 1 base short, with 13 bases between.

This clone was detected only a few times. The chain is built from TRBV6-5 and TRBJ1-4; TRBD1 matches at 7 bases. This CDR3 comprises 14 residues. Trimming took 8 bases from V and 6 from J; bases not matched to a gene: 9. Germline-derived CDR1 and CDR2 are MNHEY and SVGAGI. Here the CDR3 DNA reads TGTGCCAGCCAAACCACAGGGGCAGATGAAAAACTGTTTTTT. This sequence encodes CASQTTGADEKLFF.

This clone is a singleton in its sample. J is TRBJ2-7 and V is TRBV30; perhaps TRBD1 as D (5 bases). This CDR3 has 13 residues. V was trimmed by 0 bases and J by 3 bases, leaving 9 bases between them. CDR1 is GTSNPN and CDR2 is SVGIG in the germline V gene (reference sequence). As DNA, the CDR3 is TGTGCCTGGAGTGTAAATAGGGGCTACGAGCAGTACTTC. It is translated as CAWSVNRGYEQYF.

The chain couples TRBV10-1 to TRBJ2-3; tentative D call: TRBD2 (5 bases). This CDR3 has 17 residues. Per germline, CDR1 WNHNN and CDR2 SYGVQD (reference sequence). V shed 0 bases and J shed 1 base, with 14 bases lying between them. The CDR3 protein is CASSESLGGKGTDTQYF. The CDR3 region has the DNA TGCGCCAGCAGTGAGTCCTTAGGAGGAAAAGGCACAGATACGCAGTATTTT.

Only a few counts were recorded for this clone. The chain links TRBV9 to TRBJ1-5; 8 nucleotides line up with TRBD1. The CDR3 is 14 amino acids. CDR1 is SGDLS, CDR2 YYNGEE, per germline. J lost 7 bases, V lost 4 bases, and 7 bases had no gene match. The CDR3 DNA reads as TGTGCCAGCAGCTCTTGGACAGGGAAACAGCCCCAGCATTTT. Its protein product is CASSSWTGKQPQHF.

V and J are TRBV5-1 and TRBJ1-1; D is ambiguous. CDR3 length: 14 residues. V lost 3 bases, J lost 4 bases, and 13 bases lay in between. CDR1 is SGHRS and CDR2 is YFSETQ in the germline V gene. DNA for the CDR3: TGCGCCAGCAGCTCATTGGCTAAGGGCACTGAAGCTTTCTTT. It codes for CASSSLAKGTEAFF.

V and J are TRBV20-1 and TRBJ1-1; D remains ambiguous. Germline CDR1 reads DFQATT; CDR2 reads SNEGSKA (reference sequence). Trimming removed 6 bases from V and 2 bases from J, with 7 bases in between. CDR3 length equals 11 residues. CDR3 nucleotide sequence: TGCAGTGCCTCCCCTAACACTGAAGCTTTCTTT. Protein product: CSASPNTEAFF.